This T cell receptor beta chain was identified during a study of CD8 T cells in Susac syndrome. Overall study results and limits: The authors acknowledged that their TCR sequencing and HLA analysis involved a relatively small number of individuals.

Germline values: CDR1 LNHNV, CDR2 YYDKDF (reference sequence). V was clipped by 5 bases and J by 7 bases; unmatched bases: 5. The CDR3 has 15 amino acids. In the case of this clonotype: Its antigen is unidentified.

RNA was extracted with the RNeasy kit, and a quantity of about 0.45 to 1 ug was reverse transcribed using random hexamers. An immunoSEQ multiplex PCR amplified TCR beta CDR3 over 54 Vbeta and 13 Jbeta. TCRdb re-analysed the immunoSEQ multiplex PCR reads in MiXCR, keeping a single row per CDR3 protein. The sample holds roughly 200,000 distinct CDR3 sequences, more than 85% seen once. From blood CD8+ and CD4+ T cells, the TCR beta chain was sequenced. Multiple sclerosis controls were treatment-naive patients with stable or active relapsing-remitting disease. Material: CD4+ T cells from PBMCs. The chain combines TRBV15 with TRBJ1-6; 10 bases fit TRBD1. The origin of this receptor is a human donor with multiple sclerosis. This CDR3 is CATSVRDRGNSPLHF. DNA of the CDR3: TGTGCCACCAGCGTCCGGGACAGGGGCAATTCACCCCTCCACTTT.